These T cell receptor beta chains were read from a single sample in a study of vaccination and CD4 T cells after COVID-19. These receptors have no known antigen. TCRdb re-analysed the PCR reads in MiXCR, keeping a single row per CDR3 protein. Counted here are 15,000 to 20,000 distinct CDR3 sequences, about 50% occurring once; the ten biggest clones make up under 20%. The sample was CD4+ T cells from blood, cultured in vitro, taken before SARS-CoV-2 vaccination. The receptors shown here come from a human donor who had recovered from COVID-19. Both conserved end residues are trimmed from each CDR3. Each record gives: V gene, J gene, CDR3 protein.

v_gene: TRBV7-2; j_gene: TRBJ2-7; CDR3aa: ASSSPLGRGISYEQY
v_gene: TRBV6-2/TRBV6-3; j_gene: TRBJ1-5; CDR3aa: ASSSLWGQGVLGNQPQH
v_gene: TRBV11-3; j_gene: TRBJ1-6; CDR3aa: ASSFGQHSPLH
v_gene: TRBV20-1; j_gene: TRBJ1-6; CDR3aa: SARQGTSSYNSPLH
v_gene: TRBV12-3/TRBV12-4; j_gene: TRBJ1-4; CDR3aa: ASSLGQGLTEKLF
v_gene: TRBV7-2; j_gene: TRBJ1-5; CDR3aa: ASSPGGGIQPQH
v_gene: TRBV7-2; j_gene: TRBJ1-5; CDR3aa: ASSLLAPHSNQPQH
v_gene: TRBV29-1; j_gene: TRBJ1-1; CDR3aa: SVATGGDYTEAF
v_gene: TRBV19; j_gene: TRBJ1-5; CDR3aa: ASREGGSNQPQH
v_gene: TRBV6-2/TRBV6-3; j_gene: TRBJ1-2; CDR3aa: ASTETGGHGYT
v_gene: TRBV11-3; j_gene: TRBJ2-1; CDR3aa: ASSPSGGSYNEQF
v_gene: TRBV24-1; j_gene: TRBJ2-3; CDR3aa: ATSDRTSGIGDTQY
v_gene: TRBV20-1; j_gene: TRBJ2-2; CDR3aa: SARDGNTGELF
v_gene: TRBV7-8; j_gene: TRBJ1-2; CDR3aa: ASSVGQSYGYT
v_gene: TRBV19; j_gene: TRBJ1-2; CDR3aa: ASSLAKGGYT
v_gene: TRBV7-2; j_gene: TRBJ1-5; CDR3aa: ASSLAREGAGAQH
v_gene: TRBV6-5; j_gene: TRBJ2-7; CDR3aa: ASSYGNQGEGKQY
v_gene: TRBV7-2; j_gene: TRBJ2-6; CDR3aa: ASSLDVSGANVLT
v_gene: TRBV6-1; j_gene: TRBJ2-4; CDR3aa: ASRRQGGKNIQY
v_gene: TRBV28; j_gene: TRBJ2-1; CDR3aa: ASSSGLQPHNEQF
v_gene: TRBV6-1; j_gene: TRBJ2-3; CDR3aa: ASSDIGDTQY
v_gene: TRBV19; j_gene: TRBJ1-1; CDR3aa: ASSITARTEAF
v_gene: TRBV20-1; j_gene: TRBJ1-1; CDR3aa: SARDGGRVSTEAF
v_gene: TRBV19; j_gene: TRBJ2-5; CDR3aa: ASSTRTGNQETQY
v_gene: TRBV2; j_gene: TRBJ1-6; CDR3aa: ASRQDGNYNSPLH
v_gene: TRBV11-1; j_gene: TRBJ1-1; CDR3aa: ASSLAFRMNTEAF
v_gene: TRBV7-3; j_gene: TRBJ2-3; CDR3aa: ASSLALAGNTDTQY
v_gene: TRBV6-1; j_gene: TRBJ2-1; CDR3aa: ASSEGSRTEQF